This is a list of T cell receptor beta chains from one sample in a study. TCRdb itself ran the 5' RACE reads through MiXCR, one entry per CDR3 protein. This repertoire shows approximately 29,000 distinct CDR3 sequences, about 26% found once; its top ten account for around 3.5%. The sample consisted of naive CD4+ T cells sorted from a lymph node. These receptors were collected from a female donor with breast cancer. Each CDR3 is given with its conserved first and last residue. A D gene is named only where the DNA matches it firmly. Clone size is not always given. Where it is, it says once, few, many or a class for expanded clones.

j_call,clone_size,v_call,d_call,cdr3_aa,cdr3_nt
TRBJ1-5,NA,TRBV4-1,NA,CASSQGGYQPQHF,TGCGCCAGCAGCCAAGGGGGGTATCAGCCCCAGCATTTT
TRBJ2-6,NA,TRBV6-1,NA,CASSPRAGSGANVLTF,TGTGCCAGCAGTCCCCGCGCGGGCTCTGGGGCCAACGTCCTGACTTTC
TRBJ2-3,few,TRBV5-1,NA,CASSLRGGASTDTQYF,TGCGCCAGCAGCTTGAGAGGGGGGGCAAGCACAGATACGCAGTATTTT
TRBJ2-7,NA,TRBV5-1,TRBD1,CASSVDRGLEQYF,TGCGCCAGCAGCGTGGACAGGGGATTGGAGCAGTACTTC
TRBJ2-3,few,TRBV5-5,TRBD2,CASSIGTSPTDTQYF,TGTGCCAGCAGCATCGGGACTAGTCCCACAGATACGCAGTATTTT
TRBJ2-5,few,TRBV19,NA,CASTSGPETQYF,TGTGCCTCCACGAGTGGCCCAGAGACCCAGTACTTC
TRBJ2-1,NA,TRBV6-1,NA,CASRAGPLGEQFF,TGTGCCAGCAGAGCAGGGCCCCTGGGTGAGCAGTTCTTC
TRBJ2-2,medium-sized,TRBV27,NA,CASSPNTGELFF,TGTGCCAGCAGTCCCAACACCGGGGAGCTGTTTTTT
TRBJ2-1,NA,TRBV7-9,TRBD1,CASSSARTGRGNNEQFF,TGTGCCAGCAGCTCCGCTAGGACAGGGAGAGGGAACAATGAGCAGTTCTTC
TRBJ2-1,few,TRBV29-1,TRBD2,CSVNRGAGTSANNEQFF,TGCAGCGTGAACAGGGGGGCCGGGACTAGCGCCAACAATGAGCAGTTCTTC
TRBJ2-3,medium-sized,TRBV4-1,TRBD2,CASRVIAGRTDTQYF,TGCGCCAGCAGGGTAATAGCGGGCCGCACAGATACGCAGTATTTT
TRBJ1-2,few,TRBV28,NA,CASRRDYGYTF,TGTGCCAGCAGAAGGGACTATGGCTACACCTTC
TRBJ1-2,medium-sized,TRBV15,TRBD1,CATSRDKGAGYGYTF,TGTGCCACCAGCAGAGATAAGGGGGCAGGCTATGGCTACACCTTC
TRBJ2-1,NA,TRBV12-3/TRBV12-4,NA,CASSLAWGFNNEQFF,TGTGCCAGCAGTTTAGCGTGGGGCTTCAACAATGAGCAGTTCTTC
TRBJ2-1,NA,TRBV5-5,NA,CASSLDLGMDEQFF,TGTGCCAGCAGCTTAGATCTAGGGATGGATGAGCAGTTCTTC
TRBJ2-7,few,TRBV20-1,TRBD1,CSATNPRDRAYEQYF,TGCAGTGCTACTAACCCCCGGGACAGGGCCTACGAGCAGTACTTC
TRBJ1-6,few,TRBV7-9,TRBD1,CASSEGQGERSPLHF,TGTGCCAGCAGTGAGGGACAGGGGGAGAGGTCACCCCTCCACTTT
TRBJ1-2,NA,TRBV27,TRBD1,CASSSTGQVGGYTF,TGTGCCAGCAGTTCGACCGGACAGGTTGGCGGCTACACCTTC
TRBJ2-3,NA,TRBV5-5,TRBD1,CASSFSTTGADTQYF,TGTGCCAGCAGCTTCTCTACAACAGGGGCAGATACGCAGTATTTT
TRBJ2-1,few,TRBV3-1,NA,CASSPGASSGEQFF,TGTGCCAGCAGCCCTGGTGCGAGTAGCGGTGAGCAGTTCTTC
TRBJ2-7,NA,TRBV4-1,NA,CASSHFARTTGSTYEQYF,TGCGCCAGCAGCCATTTCGCCCGAACAACGGGCAGCACCTACGAGCAGTACTTC
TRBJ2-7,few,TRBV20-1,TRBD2,CSARDSLAGSSYEQYF,TGCAGTGCTAGAGATTCTCTAGCGGGAAGCTCCTACGAGCAGTACTTC
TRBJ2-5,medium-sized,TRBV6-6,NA,CASGSLAETQYF,TGTGCCAGCGGCAGCCTGGCGGAGACCCAGTACTTC
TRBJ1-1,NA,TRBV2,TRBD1,CASIDWTGEATEAFF,TGTGCCAGCATCGACTGGACAGGCGAGGCCACTGAAGCTTTCTTT
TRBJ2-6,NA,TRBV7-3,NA,CASSLDTTSGANVLTF,TGTGCCAGCAGCTTAGACACAACCTCTGGGGCCAACGTCCTGACTTTC
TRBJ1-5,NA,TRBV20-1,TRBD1,CSAIRDRVLVQPQHF,TGCAGTGCTATTCGGGACAGGGTCCTTGTTCAGCCCCAGCATTTT
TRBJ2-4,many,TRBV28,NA,CASSIVGGGDIAKNIQYF,TGTGCCAGCAGTATCGTGGGAGGGGGCGATATAGCCAAAAACATTCAGTACTTC
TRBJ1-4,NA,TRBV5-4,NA,CASSFRRGTATNEKLFF,TGTGCCAGCAGCTTCAGACGGGGAACTGCAACTAATGAAAAACTGTTTTTT
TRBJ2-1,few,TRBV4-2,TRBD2,CASSQRGGDNEQFF,TGTGCCAGCAGCCAGCGGGGGGGGGACAATGAGCAGTTCTTC
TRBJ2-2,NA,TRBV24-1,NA,CATSEIGTGELFF,TGTGCCACCAGCGAAATTGGGACCGGGGAGCTGTTTTTT
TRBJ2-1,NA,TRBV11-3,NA,CASSSTRQGEQFF,TGTGCCAGCAGCTCGACTAGGCAAGGTGAGCAGTTCTTC
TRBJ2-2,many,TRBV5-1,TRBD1,CASSQGANTGELFF,TGCGCCAGCAGCCAGGGGGCGAACACCGGGGAGCTGTTTTTT
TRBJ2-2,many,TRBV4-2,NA,CASSQDPGWRTGELFF,TGTGCCAGCAGCCAAGATCCGGGCTGGAGGACCGGGGAGCTGTTTTTT
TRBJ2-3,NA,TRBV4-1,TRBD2,CASSPRTSGMNTDTQYF,TGCGCCAGCAGCCCGAGGACTAGCGGGATGAACACAGATACGCAGTATTTT
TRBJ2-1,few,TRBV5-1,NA,CASSPGTEGNEQFF,TGCGCCAGCAGCCCTGGGACGGAGGGCAATGAGCAGTTCTTC
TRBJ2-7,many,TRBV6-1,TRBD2,CASRNGGSVAESQYF,TGTGCCAGCAGAAACGGGGGGTCCGTCGCTGAGTCGCAGTACTTC
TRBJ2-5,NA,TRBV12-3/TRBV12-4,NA,CASSPPGAEETQYF,TGTGCCAGCAGCCCCCCCGGGGCAGAAGAGACCCAGTACTTC
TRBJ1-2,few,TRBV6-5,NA,CASRLTANYGYTF,TGTGCCAGCAGATTAACAGCTAACTATGGCTACACCTTC
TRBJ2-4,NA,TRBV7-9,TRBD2,CASSFQTSGHKNIQYF,TGTGCCAGCAGCTTCCAGACTAGCGGGCACAAAAACATTCAGTACTTC
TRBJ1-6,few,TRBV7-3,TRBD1,CASSLLGQFNSPLHF,TGTGCCAGCAGCTTATTGGGACAGTTTAATTCACCCCTCCACTTT
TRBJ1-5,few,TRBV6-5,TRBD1,CASSLDRGNQPQHF,TGTGCCAGTTCTCTAGACAGGGGCAATCAGCCCCAGCATTTT
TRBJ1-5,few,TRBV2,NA,CASSEGTKSNQPQHF,TGTGCCAGCAGTGAAGGGACAAAGAGCAATCAGCCCCAGCATTTT
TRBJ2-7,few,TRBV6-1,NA,CASSELAGLEQYF,TGTGCCAGCAGTGAATTAGCAGGGCTCGAGCAGTACTTC
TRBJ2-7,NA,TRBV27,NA,CASSLIRAGEQYF,TGTGCCAGCAGTTTAATAAGGGCGGGCGAGCAGTACTTC